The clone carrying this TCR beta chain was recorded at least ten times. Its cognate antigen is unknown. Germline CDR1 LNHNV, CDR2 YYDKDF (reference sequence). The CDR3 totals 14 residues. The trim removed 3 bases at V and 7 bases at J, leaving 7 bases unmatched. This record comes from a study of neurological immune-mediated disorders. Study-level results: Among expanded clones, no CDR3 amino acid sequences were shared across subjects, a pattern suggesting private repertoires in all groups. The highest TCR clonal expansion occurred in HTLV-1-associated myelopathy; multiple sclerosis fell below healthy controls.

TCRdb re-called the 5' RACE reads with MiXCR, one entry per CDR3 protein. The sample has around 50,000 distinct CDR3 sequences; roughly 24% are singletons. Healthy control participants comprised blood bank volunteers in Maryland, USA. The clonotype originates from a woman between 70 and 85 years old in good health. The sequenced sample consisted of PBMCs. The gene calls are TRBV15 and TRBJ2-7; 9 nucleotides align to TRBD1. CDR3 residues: CATSRDRGGWEQYF. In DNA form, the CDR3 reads TGTGCCACCAGCAGGGACAGGGGAGGTTGGGAGCAGTACTTC. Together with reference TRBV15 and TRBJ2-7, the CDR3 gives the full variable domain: DAMVIQNPRYQVTQFGKPVTLSCSQTLNHNVMYWYQQKSSQAPKLLFHYYDKDFNNEADTPDNFQSRRPNTSFCFLDIRSPGLGDTAMYLCATSRDRGGWEQYFGPGTRLTVT.